This passage covers 27 T cell receptor beta chains from one sample sequenced in a study of CD8 T cells in Susac syndrome. Reverse transcription of 0.5 to 1 ug RNA was performed with random hexamers. From the immunoSEQ multiplex PCR reads, TCRdb called clonotypes with MiXCR, one entry per CDR3 protein. Of roughly 200,000 distinct CDR3 sequences listed, under 97% are singletons. Sequencing input: CD4+ T cells from PBMCs. These receptors came from a human donor with multiple sclerosis.

The V and J genes are TRBV5-1 and TRBJ1-2; a possible D gene is TRBD1 (6 bases). The V gene's germline CDR1 is SGHRS and CDR2 YFSETQ. The CDR3 length is 15 residues. The V and J ends lost 0 bases and 7 bases respectively, with 16 bases between them. CDR3: CASSLAGGDMSGYTF. The CDR3 region has the DNA TGCGCCAGCAGCTTGGCCGGGGGGGACATGAGTGGCTACACCTTC. The full variable domain, rest sourced from reference TRBV5-1 and TRBJ1-2, is KAGVTQTPRYLIKTRGQQVTLSCSPISGHRSVSWYQQTPGQGLQFLFEYFSETQRNKGNFPGRFSGRQFSNSRSEMNVSTLELGDSALYLCASSLAGGDMSGYTFGSGTRLTVV.

This chain joins TRBV12-3 or TRBV12-4 and TRBJ2-5; D call uncertain. The CDR3 totals 13 residues. Trimming pared 4 bases from V and 3 bases from J, leaving 9 bases between. The CDR3 loop is CASSSYKKETQYF. In nucleotides, the CDR3 is TGTGCCAGCAGTTCTTACAAAAAAGAGACCCAGTACTTC.

J is TRBJ1-2 and V is TRBV3-1; D is ambiguous. The CDR3 runs to 13 residues. Trimming left V 1 base short and J 8 bases short, with 11 bases between. The V gene's germline CDR1 is LGHDT and CDR2 YNNKEL (reference sequence). Here the CDR3 DNA reads TGTGCCAGCAGCCAAGGGCAGAGATACGGCTACACCTTC. It codes for CASSQGQRYGYTF.

The rearrangement links TRBV28 to TRBJ1-2; perhaps TRBD1 as D (5 bases). The V gene's germline CDR1 is MDHEN and CDR2 SYDVKM. V lost 5 bases to trimming and J lost 8 bases, with 21 bases between them. The CDR3 extends over 15 amino acids. The CDR3: CASSRRTTLGAGYTF. CDR3 DNA: TGTGCCAGCAGTCGTAGGACAACCTTAGGGGCGGGCTACACCTTC.

V is TRBV29-1 and J is TRBJ2-3; 7 bases agree with TRBD1. Germline CDR1 is SQVTM and CDR2 is ANQGSEA. V was clipped by 4 bases and J by 1 base; unmatched bases: 5. CDR3 size: 14 residues. The CDR3 sequence is CSVGVDRGTDTQYF. The CDR3, as DNA: TGCAGCGTTGGGGTCGACAGGGGCACAGATACGCAGTATTTT.

This clonotype was counted a single time. The chain couples TRBV29-1 to TRBJ2-5; D remains ambiguous. Trimming stripped 2 bases from V and 2 bases from J, with 6 bases between. Germline CDR1 reads SQVTM; CDR2 reads ANQGSEA. The CDR3 is made up of 12 amino acids. The CDR3, as DNA: TGCAGCGTTGAAATGGGGCAAGAGACCCAGTACTTC. Its protein product is CSVEMGQETQYF.

The V gene is TRBV27, the J gene TRBJ2-7; maybe TRBD1 (5 bases). Trimming removed 6 bases at V and 0 bases at J, with 15 bases between. This CDR3 contains 15 residues. Germline CDR1 MNHEY, CDR2 SMNVEV (reference sequence). This CDR3 reads CASSAQGKSSYEQYF. The CDR3 coding sequence is TGTGCCAGCAGCGCGCAGGGCAAGAGCTCCTACGAGCAGTACTTC.

J is TRBJ1-1 and V is TRBV6-5; D uncertain. This CDR3 comprises 13 residues. Deletions cut 7 bases from V and 4 bases from J, with 13 bases between. From germline, CDR1 is MNHEY and CDR2 SVGAGI. CDR3 loop: CASTGRESTEAFF. DNA of the CDR3: TGTGCCAGCACCGGGAGGGAAAGCACTGAAGCTTTCTTT.

This chain joins TRBV20-1 and TRBJ2-7; 7 bases agree with TRBD2. From germline, CDR1 is DFQATT and CDR2 SNEGSKA (reference sequence). V lost 3 bases, J lost 0 bases, and 11 bases stayed unmatched. There are 16 residues in the CDR3. The CDR3 sequence: CSASGRASGLSYEQYF. CDR3 DNA: TGCAGTGCTAGTGGACGGGCTAGCGGTCTCTCCTACGAGCAGTACTTC.

The rearrangement links TRBV6-5 to TRBJ2-5; possibly TRBD1 for D (6 bases). The CDR3 loop spans 16 amino acids. The V end was cut by 0 bases, the J end by 0 bases, with 11 bases between. Germline CDR1 and CDR2: MNHEY and SVGAGI. The CDR3 is CASSYSRTDYQETQYF. CDR3 nucleotides: TGTGCCAGCAGTTACTCCAGGACAGACTACCAAGAGACCCAGTACTTC.

The chain employs TRBV3-1 and TRBJ2-1; 8 positions match TRBD1. The CDR3 totals 16 residues. V lost 2 bases to trimming and J lost 2 bases; unmatched junction nucleotides: 5. Germline-derived CDR1 and CDR2 are LGHDT and YNNKEL (reference sequence). The CDR3 loop reads CASSQLTGATYNEQFF. DNA for the CDR3: TGTGCCAGCAGCCAACTGACAGGGGCAACCTACAATGAGCAGTTCTTC.

The J gene is TRBJ2-4, the V gene TRBV30; D is unresolved. This CDR3 spans 12 amino acids. The germline V gene encodes CDR1 GTSNPN and CDR2 SVGIG (reference sequence). Between the trimmed V and J ends, which lost 0 bases and 6 bases, there was a span of 6 bases. CDR3 residues: CAWSVQRNIQYF. The CDR3 coding sequence is TGTGCCTGGAGTGTCCAACGAAACATTCAGTACTTC.

The CDR3 nucleotides are TGTGCCAGCAGCGAGCCGGGTCAGCCAAATTCACCCCTCCACTTT. Residues: CASSEPGQPNSPLHF. The genes are TRBV7-9 and TRBJ1-6; no clear D gene. CDR3 length: 15 amino acids. With 5 bases removed from V and 7 bases from J, the gap between germline ends came to 15 bases. CDR1 SEHNR and CDR2 FQNEAQ come from the germline V gene (reference sequence).

The chain uses TRBV28 and TRBJ1-3, with D unclear. From germline, CDR1 is MDHEN and CDR2 SYDVKM. Deletions cut 5 bases from V and 5 bases from J, with 10 bases between. The CDR3 is 13 residues long. This chain's CDR3 is CASSKSARNTIYF. CDR3 sequence (DNA): TGTGCCAGCAGTAAGTCGGCCCGAAACACCATATATTTT.

The CDR3 sequence is CASSFRRASSGAFF. The CDR3 nucleotides are TGTGCCAGCAGTTTCCGACGGGCCTCAAGTGGGGCTTTCTTT. This rearrangement joins TRBV28 to TRBJ1-1; no clear D. Trimming removed 3 bases at V and 11 bases at J, with 19 bases between. The CDR3 extends over 14 amino acids. Germline V gene sequence: CDR1 MDHEN, CDR2 SYDVKM.

The V call is TRBV7-9, the J call TRBJ2-1; D may be TRBD2 (6 bases). Trimming removed 8 bases from V and 9 bases from J, with 20 bases in between. The CDR3 has 14 residues. Germline CDR1 SEHNR, CDR2 FQNEAQ (reference sequence). The CDR3, as DNA: TGTGCCAGCGACTTTGACTCGGGGGTCGGTGAGCAGTTCTTC. Translation gives CASDFDSGVGEQFF.

V and J are TRBV12-3 or TRBV12-4 and TRBJ2-5, with TRBD1 identical over 9 bases. J lost 0 bases, V lost 5 bases, and 4 bases had no gene match. The CDR3 runs 15 residues. CDR3 in DNA: TGTGCCAGCAGTCCTGACAGGGGGTACCAAGAGACCCAGTACTTC. Translation gives CASSPDRGYQETQYF.

The rearrangement joins TRBV3-1 to TRBJ2-1; 8 nucleotides line up with TRBD1. CDR3 length: 19 residues. Germline V gene lookup returns CDR1 LGHDT and CDR2 YNNKEL (reference sequence). With 2 bases clipped from V and 1 base from J, the junction kept 13 bases outside the gene matches. The DNA of the CDR3 is TGTGCCAGCAGCCAACGGACAGGGAGAAATAGTGGATCCTACAATGAGCAGTTCTTC. Its protein is CASSQRTGRNSGSYNEQFF.

The V call is TRBV20-1, the J call TRBJ2-5; 14 bases are shared with TRBD2. This CDR3 has 15 amino acids. The V segment lost 1 base and the J segment 6 bases; nucleotides outside the gene matches: 4. Per the germline V gene, CDR1 is DFQATT and CDR2 is SNEGSKA (reference sequence). The CDR3 DNA reads TGCAGTGCTAGAGGACTAGCGGGGGGGCGTCAGACCCAGTACTTC. This encodes CSARGLAGGRQTQYF.

This clonotype was seen just once. The chain links TRBV20-1 to TRBJ1-3; no clear D. Trimming pared 0 bases from V and 2 bases from J, leaving 8 bases between. The CDR3 spans 14 residues. The germline V gene encodes CDR1 DFQATT and CDR2 SNEGSKA (reference sequence). The DNA for the CDR3 is TGCAGTGCTAGAGATTTAACTGCTGGAAACACCATATATTTT. Its translation: CSARDLTAGNTIYF.

The V and J genes are TRBV20-1 and TRBJ2-7; 7 bases match TRBD1. The CDR3 is made up of 17 amino acids. Germline values: CDR1 DFQATT, CDR2 SNEGSKA (reference sequence). The V gene end was trimmed by 6 bases and the J gene end by 6 bases; junction bases not matched to a gene: 23. DNA for the CDR3: TGCAGTGCCCCGGGACAGTGGGTTTCGGGCCAGTCCGGCGAGCAGTACTTC. Protein: CSAPGQWVSGQSGEQYF.

This chain connects TRBV7-9 to TRBJ1-1; 8 bases are a match to TRBD1. This CDR3 has 12 residues. Germline CDR1 and CDR2: SEHNR and FQNEAQ (reference sequence). V lost 5 bases to trimming and J lost 11 bases; unmatched junction nucleotides: 7. The chain's CDR3 is CASSRTGSGAFF. As DNA, the CDR3 is TGTGCCAGCAGCCGGACAGGGAGTGGGGCTTTCTTT.

The chain couples TRBV30 to TRBJ2-6, with D possibly matching TRBD2 (5 bases). There are 15 residues in the CDR3. Trimming left V 1 base short and J 2 bases short, with 9 bases between. Germline V CDR1 and CDR2: GTSNPN, SVGIG (reference sequence). The CDR3 protein is CAWSGLRAGANVLTF. In DNA, the CDR3 is TGTGCCTGGAGTGGTTTGCGGGCTGGGGCCAACGTCCTGACTTTC.

The V call is TRBV9, the J call TRBJ2-7; D is uncertain. The CDR3 contains 13 residues. CDR1 is SGDLS, CDR2 YYNGEE, per germline. V dropped 0 bases and J dropped 3 bases, with 7 bases sitting between them. The DNA for the CDR3 is TGTGCCAGCAGCGTAGGAATATACTACGAGCAGTACTTC. This translates into CASSVGIYYEQYF. Together with reference TRBV9 and TRBJ2-7, the CDR3 gives the full variable domain: DSGVTQTPKHLITATGQRVTLRCSPRSGDLSVYWYQQSLDQGLQFLIQYYNGEERAKGNILERFSAQQFPDLHSELNLSSLELGDSALYFCASSVGIYYEQYFGPGTRLTVT.

The chain combines TRBV30 with TRBJ1-5; D not certain. Germline CDR1 reads GTSNPN; CDR2 reads SVGIG (reference sequence). The length of the CDR3 is 14 residues. Trimming took off 2 bases at V and 3 bases at J, with 11 bases between the two ends. CDR3 DNA: TGTGCCTGGAGTTCAGGAGGCCCCAATCAGCCCCAGCATTTT. Translation: CAWSSGGPNQPQHF.

The V call is TRBV3-1, the J call TRBJ2-1; weak D call: TRBD1 (6 bases). Germline V CDR1 and CDR2: LGHDT, YNNKEL (reference sequence). Between the trimmed V and J ends, which lost 5 bases and 7 bases, there was a span of 30 bases. This CDR3 has 19 amino acids. CDR3 region: CASSTRLSTGFFVSNEQFF. The CDR3 nucleotides read TGTGCCAGCAGCACAAGATTATCCACAGGGTTTTTTGTATCGAATGAGCAGTTCTTC.

The gene calls are TRBV3-1 and TRBJ2-5; D ambiguous. The germline V gene has CDR1 LGHDT and CDR2 YNNKEL (reference sequence). V lost 0 bases, J lost 7 bases, and 12 bases lay in between. The CDR3 length is 14 residues. The CDR3 region is CASSQDYGSLTQYF. CDR3 bases: TGTGCCAGCAGCCAAGACTACGGATCCTTGACCCAGTACTTC.